The 10 T cell receptor beta chains listed next were all sequenced from one sample in a study of blood T cell repertoires in COVID-19. Here immunoSEQ multiplex PCR was the method, and the copy in TCRdb shows in-frame clones only, minus some. The sample carries 110,000 or so clones, around nine tenths recorded once. Sequencing was carried out using peripheral blood. Receptors were obtained from a woman in her forties or fifties with acute or convalescent COVID-19.

V usage is TRBV19 and J usage is TRBJ1-5; a weak D match, TRBD1 (5 bases). V was clipped by 3 bases and J by 1 base, with 13 bases between them. Germline values: CDR1 LNHDA, CDR2 SQIVND (reference sequence). CDR3 size: 16 residues. The CDR3 protein is CASSIAGALSNQPQHF. In DNA, the CDR3 is TGTGCCAGTAGTATTGCTGGGGCCCTCAGCAATCAGCCCCAGCATTTT.

This chain connects TRBV18 to TRBJ1-1, with D possibly matching TRBD1 (5 bases). This CDR3 region has 14 residues. Trimming pared 6 bases from V and 2 bases from J, leaving 13 bases between. Germline CDR1 and CDR2: KGHSH and LQKENI. This CDR3 is CASSLGHENTEAFF. Here the CDR3 DNA reads TGTGCCAGCTCCCTTGGACACGAAAACACTGAAGCTTTCTTT.

In DNA form, the CDR3 reads TGTGCCAGTAGTAAGGGACAGGACTCTGGGGCCAACGTCCTGACTTTC. Residues: CASSKGQDSGANVLTF. The genes are TRBV19 and TRBJ2-6, with TRBD1 identical over 8 bases. This CDR3 region has 16 residues. Looked up from germline, CDR1 is LNHDA and CDR2 is SQIVND (reference sequence). Trimming removed 4 bases from V and 0 bases from J; junction bases left unmatched: 2.

This chain uses TRBV7-2 with TRBJ1-2; 8 nucleotides match TRBD1. Germline V CDR1 and CDR2: SGHTA, FQGNSA. The V and J ends lost 5 bases and 4 bases, in that order; junction bases with no gene match: 9. CDR3 size: 15 residues. The CDR3 DNA follows: TGTGCCAGCAGCAACCCCGGGACAGGCGTCTATGGCTACACCTTC. Its protein product is CASSNPGTGVYGYTF.

The J gene is TRBJ1-2, the V gene TRBV6-5, with 9 bases lining up with TRBD1. The CDR3 runs to 13 residues. J was trimmed by 7 bases and V by 4 bases; bases with no gene match: 4. CDR1 and CDR2 from the germline V gene are MNHEY and SVGAGI. CDR3 nucleotide sequence: TGTGCCAGCAGTTTGCGACAGGGGGTTGGCTACACCTTC. This gives the protein CASSLRQGVGYTF.

The CDR3 bases are TGTGCCAGCAGCTTGGTTAGGGGCGGTGGGTACAATGAGCAGTTCTTC. Protein: CASSLVRGGGYNEQFF. This chain uses TRBV5-5 with TRBJ2-1, with D perhaps TRBD1 (5 bases). The V and J ends lost 0 bases and 4 bases respectively, with 14 bases between them. The CDR3 spans 16 residues. Germline assignment: CDR1 SGHKS and CDR2 YYEKEE (reference sequence).

This chain links TRBV3-1 (or the pseudogene TRBV3-2) with TRBJ2-2; TRBD2 aligns across 8 bases. The CDR3 contains 15 residues. V lost 4 bases to trimming and J lost 4 bases; unmatched junction nucleotides: 5. The germline V gene encodes CDR1 LGHDT and CDR2 YNNKEL (reference sequence). CDR3 sequence: CASSRGGPSTGELFF. DNA of the CDR3: TGTGCCAGCAGCCGCGGGGGGCCCAGCACCGGGGAGCTGTTTTTT.

The rearrangement uses TRBV6-5 and TRBJ1-5, with TRBD1 identical over 8 bases. The germline gives CDR1 MNHEY, CDR2 SVGAGI. The V and J ends lost 5 bases and 4 bases, in that order; junction bases with no gene match: 4. The CDR3 sequence is 14 residues long. The CDR3 here is CASSLTGGNQPQHF. The CDR3 nucleotides are TGTGCCAGCAGTCTAACAGGGGGAAATCAGCCCCAGCATTTT.

This clone was counted once. This chain uses TRBV2 with TRBJ1-2; TRBD1 matches at 8 bases. The CDR3 has 13 amino acids. Germline CDR1 is SNHLY and CDR2 is FYNNEI. Unmatched junction bases numbered 5, after V lost 9 bases and J lost 2 bases. The CDR3 DNA sequence: TGTGCCAGTTCCGGGACAGGCAACTATGGCTACACCTTC. Its translation: CASSGTGNYGYTF.

The rearrangement joins TRBV27 to TRBJ2-4, with a tentative D call TRBD1 (6 bases). This CDR3 is built from 14 residues. Germline CDR1 and CDR2: MNHEY and SMNVEV (reference sequence). V was clipped by 6 bases and J by 0 bases, with 9 bases between them. The CDR3 nucleotides read TGTGCCAGCAGAGTAGGGGGAGCCAAAAACATTCAGTACTTC. Its protein is CASRVGGAKNIQYF.